This T cell receptor beta chain stems from a study of CD8+ T cells in alopecia areata. Turning to the study itself: Twice daily, treated patients received 5 to 10 mg of oral tofacitinib. The SALT score measured affected scalp surface percentage in treated patients. Notes on the study in general: Patients showed less clear TCR sequence sharing than mice, possibly partly because of HLA diversity.

Details on this clone: What it recognizes is unknown.

Sequencing templates came from extracted RNA that was reverse transcribed into cDNA. Clones were read by immunoSEQ multiplex PCR, and TCRdb kept only the in-frame ones, dropping some. This table holds 150,000 to 200,000 clones, roughly three fifths found once. The CDR3 runs 17 residues. CDR1 MGHRA and CDR2 YSYEKL come from the germline V gene. Trimming at V came to 3 bases and at J to 4 bases, leaving 12 bases not matched to a gene. Treatment denoted: oral pan-JAK inhibitor, 5-10 mg twice daily. Alopecia areata patients had lesional scalp punch biopsies and peripheral blood taken from them. This specimen was CD4+ T cells sorted from blood, taken at week 49, from a patient treated with tofacitinib. V and J are TRBV4-1 and TRBJ2-7; TRBD1 agrees at 10 bases. The TCR comes from a human donor with alopecia areata. The CDR3, as DNA: TGCGCCAGCAGCCACTCCTTCCGGGGGACAGGGGCTTACGAGCAGTACTTC. This gives the protein CASSHSFRGTGAYEQYF.